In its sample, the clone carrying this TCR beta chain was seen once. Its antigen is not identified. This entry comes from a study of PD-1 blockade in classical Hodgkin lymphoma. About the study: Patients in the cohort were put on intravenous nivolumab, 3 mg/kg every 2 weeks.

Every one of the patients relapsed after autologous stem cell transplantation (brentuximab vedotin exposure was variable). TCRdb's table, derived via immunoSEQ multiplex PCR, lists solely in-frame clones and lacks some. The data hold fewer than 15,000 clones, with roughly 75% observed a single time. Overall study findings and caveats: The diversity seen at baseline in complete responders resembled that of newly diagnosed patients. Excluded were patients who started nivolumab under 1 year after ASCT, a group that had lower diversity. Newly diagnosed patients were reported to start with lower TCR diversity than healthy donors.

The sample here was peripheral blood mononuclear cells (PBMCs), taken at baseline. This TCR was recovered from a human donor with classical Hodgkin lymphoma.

The CDR3 loop is CASSPIDQGSEKLFF. DNA for the CDR3: TGTGCCAGCAGCCCAATTGATCAGGGGAGCGAAAAACTGTTTTTT. The J gene is TRBJ1-4, the V gene TRBV7-9; D might be TRBD1 (6 bases). The germline V and J ends were trimmed by 5 bases and 8 bases, with 18 bases remaining between them. This CDR3 is built from 15 residues. The germline V gene has CDR1 SEHNR and CDR2 FQNEAQ (reference sequence). Based on the CDR3 plus reference TRBV7-9 and TRBJ1-4, the full variable domain is DTGVSQNPRHKITKRGQNVTFRCDPISEHNRLYWYRQTLGQGPEFLTYFQNEAQLEKSRLLSDRFSAERPKGSFSTLEIQRTEQGDSAMYLCASSPIDQGSEKLFFGSGTQLSVL.